The T cell receptor beta chain described here comes from a study of cytomegalovirus exposure and HLA in healthy donors. About the research overall: Sequencing of 180 million or so T cells in an earlier analysis found roughly 120 million unique TCR beta sequences. Study-level findings and limits: According to reports, the classifier identified cytomegalovirus status with high specificity and sensitivity.

With respect to this clone: Its target is unknown.

CDR3 length equals 15 residues. Germline lookup yields CDR1 SGHRS and CDR2 YFSETQ. V dropped 3 bases and J dropped 4; count of bases not matched to a gene: 0. The PCR used 60 Vbeta and 13 Jbeta primers. Profiled with immunoSEQ multiplex PCR; TCRdb holds only in-frame clones, not every one. Here the sample spans about 110,000 clones, about 70% being singletons. This TCR was sampled from a man aged 45-60 years in good health and CMV-seropositive. This rearrangement joins TRBV5-1 to TRBJ2-3; TRBD2 matches at 15 bases. Sequencing input: PBMCs. CDR3 protein: CASSWTSGRADTQYF. As DNA, the CDR3 is TGCGCCAGCAGCTGGACTAGCGGGAGGGCAGATACGCAGTATTTT.